A single sample gave rise to the 23 T cell receptor beta chains below, sequenced in a study of identical twins. TCRdb analysed the 5' RACE reads with MiXCR anew, one entry per CDR3 protein. The sample records about 660,000 distinct CDR3 sequences, about 9.4% being singletons. Another study also made use of these data, one on yellow fever vaccine responses in identical twins.

The sample was PBMCs. These receptor sequences come from a woman between 18 and 30 years old in good health.

This clonotype was observed a few times. This chain uses TRBV6-4 with TRBJ2-3, with 9 bases identical to TRBD2. Per the germline V gene, CDR1 is MRHNA and CDR2 is SNTAGT. CDR3 length: 19 residues. Trimming cost V 1 base and J 2 bases; bases outside gene matches: 13. CDR3 amino acids: CASSDFFSGSLNNTDTQYF. In DNA form, the CDR3 reads TGTGCCAGCAGTGACTTTTTTAGCGGGAGTCTGAACAACACAGATACGCAGTATTTT.

This clonotype was detected a few times. The rearrangement joins TRBV4-2 to TRBJ1-2; D ambiguous. The ends were cut back, 4 bases at V and 0 bases at J, with 18 bases in the middle. Germline CDR1 LGHNA, CDR2 YNFKEQ. The CDR3 has 17 residues. CDR3 nucleotide sequence: TGTGCCAGCAGCCCGCAGGACCGGGCGGGTTCTAACTATGGCTACACCTTC. This gives the protein CASSPQDRAGSNYGYTF.

This clonotype appeared a few times. In nucleotides, the CDR3 is TGTGCCAGCACCCTTACCGAGGACCCGGGGGGCCCAGATACGCAGTATTTT. Protein product: CASTLTEDPGGPDTQYF. The chain employs TRBV6-1 and TRBJ2-3, with D perhaps matching TRBD2 (7 bases). The V end lost 7 bases, the J end lost 4 bases, and 24 bases lay between the germline ends. The germline V gene has CDR1 MNHNS and CDR2 SASEGT. The CDR3 covers 17 residues.

The J gene is TRBJ2-1, the V gene TRBV28, with D unclear. Germline V gene lookup returns CDR1 MDHEN and CDR2 SYDVKM. The V and J ends lost 3 bases and 3 bases respectively, with 9 bases between them. This CDR3 contains 14 residues. DNA for the CDR3: TGTGCCAGCAGTTTTGCGACTCTCTACAATGAGCAGTTCTTC. This encodes CASSFATLYNEQFF.

This clonotype was seen repeatedly, ten times or more. The chain joins TRBV4-3 to TRBJ2-2; D gene unclear. Trimming removed 5 bases at V and 5 bases at J, with 15 bases between. CDR3 length: 15 amino acids. The V gene's germline CDR1 is LGHNA and CDR2 YSLEER. The CDR3 region has the DNA TGCGCCAGCAGCTCCTACCATGGATCGACCGGGGAGCTGTTTTTT. This encodes CASSSYHGSTGELFF.

This clonotype appeared a few times. J is TRBJ2-5 and V is TRBV21-1. TRBV21-1 is designated a pseudogene. This CDR3 spans 13 amino acids. The CDR3 DNA follows: TGTGCCAGCAGCAGATACTCGGAAGGGACCCAGTACTTC. Amino acid sequence: CASSRYSEGTQYF.

CDR3 nucleotide sequence: TGTGCCAGCAGTTTGTTGCAGGGGGGAGTAGATACGCAGTATTTT. It codes for CASSLLQGGVDTQYF. This chain uses TRBV12-3 or TRBV12-4 with TRBJ2-3; possible D gene TRBD1, 7 bases. Trimming cost V 3 bases and J 5 bases, with 15 bases left between them. This CDR3 is built from 15 residues.

This rearrangement joins TRBV6-2 or TRBV6-3 to TRBJ1-6; D may be TRBD1 (5 bases). The V gene lost 6 bases and the J gene lost 7 bases, with 10 bases spanning the gap. The CDR3 consists of 13 residues. CDR1 and CDR2 from the germline V gene are MNHEY and SVGEGT. The CDR3 DNA sequence: TGTGCCAGCAGAGGGGAATGGAATTCACCCCTCCACTTT. It codes for CASRGEWNSPLHF.

This clonotype was seen repeatedly, ten times or more. The rearrangement joins TRBV5-1 to TRBJ2-1, with 7 bases matching TRBD1. With 7 bases clipped from V and 4 bases from J, the junction kept 11 bases outside the gene matches. The V gene's germline CDR1 is SGHRS and CDR2 YFSETQ. The CDR3 runs to 15 residues. Here the CDR3 reads CASHPDGTAYNEQFF. The CDR3, as DNA: TGCGCCAGCCACCCGGACGGGACAGCGTACAATGAGCAGTTCTTC.

This clonotype was detected a few times. The rearrangement uses TRBV11-2 and TRBJ1-6, with D possibly being TRBD1 (6 bases). CDR3 length: 16 residues. Germline V gene lookup returns CDR1 SGHAT and CDR2 FQNNGV. V was shortened by 5 bases and J by 7 bases, with 18 bases between the two germline ends. Written as DNA, the CDR3 is TGTGCCAGCAGCCCAACAGGGCTAGGTCGAAATTCACCCCTCCACTTT. Its protein product is CASSPTGLGRNSPLHF.

This clonotype was detected only a few times. The CDR3 nucleotides are TGTGCCAGTAGTGAGGGTACAGGTCCCTACAATGAGCAGTTCTTC. Its protein product is CASSEGTGPYNEQFF. The chain employs TRBV19 and TRBJ2-1; the D call may be TRBD1 or TRBD2 (5 bases each). Germline-derived CDR1 and CDR2 are LNHDA and SQIVND (reference sequence). Trimming shortened V by 5 bases and J by 2 bases, and 13 bases separated the two germline ends. The CDR3 is made up of 15 amino acids.

Only a few counts were recorded for this clonotype. V and J are TRBV11-3 and TRBJ2-4; tentatively, D is TRBD2 (6 bases). Germline CDR1 and CDR2: SGHNT and YENEEA. Deletions cut 5 bases from V and 6 bases from J, with 14 bases between. The CDR3 spans 14 residues. CDR3 amino acids: CASSDGEVRNIQYF. The CDR3 region has the DNA TGTGCCAGCAGCGATGGGGAGGTCAGAAACATTCAGTACTTC.

The chain uses TRBV6-1 and TRBJ1-2; D is undetermined. This CDR3 has 12 residues. Trimming stripped 1 base from V and 7 bases from J, with 7 bases between. Germline CDR1 MNHNS, CDR2 SASEGT. CDR3 in DNA: TGTGCCAGCAGTGAAGGGGCAGTTGGCTACACCTTC. Translation: CASSEGAVGYTF.

This chain uses TRBV12-3 or TRBV12-4 with TRBJ2-6; TRBD1 is a possible D gene (5 bases). The ends were cut back, 10 bases at V and 0 bases at J, with 16 bases in the middle. The CDR3 consists of 16 residues. CDR3 DNA sequence: TGTGCCATCCTGGCAGGGCCAATCTCTGGGGCCAACGTCCTGACTTTC. It encodes CAILAGPISGANVLTF.

The chain joins TRBV3-1 to TRBJ2-1; TRBD2 might be the D (6 bases). The CDR3 sequence is 17 residues long. V was cut by 0 bases and J by 7 bases, with 19 bases left in between. Germline CDR1 LGHDT, CDR2 YNNKEL (reference sequence). The CDR3 sequence is CASSQDLGFWAGNEQFF. In DNA, the CDR3 is TGTGCCAGCAGCCAAGATCTCGGTTTTTGGGCGGGAAATGAGCAGTTCTTC.

There are many counts of this clonotype. The chain joins TRBV7-3 to TRBJ2-3, with 12 bases matching TRBD1. Germline CDR1 reads SGHTA; CDR2 reads FQGTGA. Trimming at V came to 8 bases and at J to 6 bases, leaving 0 bases not matched to a gene. CDR3 size: 12 residues. This chain's CDR3 is CASGTGGDTQYF. The DNA for the CDR3 is TGTGCCAGCGGGACAGGGGGCGATACGCAGTATTTT.

Only a few counts were recorded for this clonotype. This sequence joins TRBV6-1 and TRBJ1-1, with TRBD1 matching over 9 bases. Germline V gene sequence: CDR1 MNHNS, CDR2 SASEGT. CDR3 length: 15 residues. Trimming at V came to 6 bases and at J to 4 bases, leaving 9 bases not matched to a gene. The CDR3 is CASRPSTGGGTEAFF. The CDR3 region has the DNA TGTGCCAGCAGGCCCAGTACAGGGGGCGGCACTGAAGCTTTCTTT.

The chain joins TRBV7-2 to TRBJ2-2; D possibly corresponds to TRBD1 (6 bases). CDR3 size: 13 residues. The V end was cut by 6 bases, the J end by 7 bases, with 12 bases between. Germline assignment: CDR1 SGHTA and CDR2 FQGNSA. The CDR3 DNA reads TGTGCCAGCAGTTCACAGGGTATCGGGGAGCTGTTTTTT. Protein sequence: CASSSQGIGELFF.

This clonotype has ten or more counts. The chain links TRBV7-9 to TRBJ2-5, with TRBD1 as a possible D gene (5 bases). This CDR3 has 13 residues. Trimming left V 1 base short and J 3 bases short, with 6 bases between. Germline V gene sequence: CDR1 SEHNR, CDR2 FQNEAQ (reference sequence). In DNA, the CDR3 is TGTGCCAGCAGCTTAGTACAGGAAGAGACCCAGTACTTC. It translates to CASSLVQEETQYF.

This clonotype occurred a few times. V usage is TRBV7-3 and J usage is TRBJ2-2; 10 bases align to TRBD2. CDR1 SGHTA and CDR2 FQGTGA come from the germline V gene. With 4 bases clipped from V and 1 base from J, the junction kept 9 bases outside the gene matches. The CDR3 spans 18 residues. The CDR3 loop reads CASSSRGTSGENTGELFF. The CDR3, as DNA: TGTGCCAGCAGCTCCAGGGGAACTAGCGGGGAGAACACCGGGGAGCTGTTTTTT.

This clonotype showed up many times. The chain uses TRBV28 and TRBJ1-2, with D unresolved. The CDR3 is 13 residues long. Germline V gives CDR1 MDHEN, CDR2 SYDVKM. Trimming removed 6 bases at V and 4 bases at J, with 12 bases between. The CDR3 is CASSPTSVYGYTF. The CDR3 nucleotides read TGTGCCAGCAGCCCAACCTCGGTCTATGGCTACACCTTC.

The DNA of the CDR3 is TGCGCCAGCAGCCAGTGGCGGGAGTCTTACAATGAGCAGTTCTTC. Translated: CASSQWRESYNEQFF. V and J are TRBV4-3 and TRBJ2-1, with 7 positions matching TRBD2. The CDR3 is made up of 15 amino acids. J was trimmed by 4 bases and V by 3 bases; bases with no gene match: 6. Germline V gene lookup returns CDR1 LGHNA and CDR2 YSLEER.

This clonotype was picked up many times. This sequence joins TRBV4-1 and TRBJ1-1; D uncertain. The V gene lost 0 bases and the J gene lost 1 base, with 9 bases spanning the gap. Germline CDR1 reads MGHRA; CDR2 reads YSYEKL. This CDR3 is built from 15 residues. CDR3 DNA sequence: TGCGCCAGCAGCCAAGATAGACCGGGGAACACTGAAGCTTTCTTT. It yields the protein CASSQDRPGNTEAFF.